A single sample gave rise to the 25 T cell receptor beta chains below, sequenced in a study of lymphopenia after photon versus proton radiotherapy (dated by TCRdb to the late 2010s). The library was obtained by the immunoSEQ multiplex PCR assay. TCRdb stores this immuneACCESS table with in-frame sequences only. Part of the clones is absent; in the studies checked, under half of the shortfall reflects unresolved V genes, and no reason is known for the rest. Counted in this sample were some 64,000 clones; roughly 87% of them appeared once. The top ten clonotypes cover over 10% of the sample. This specimen was peripheral blood, taken from a patient treated with proton-based radiotherapy. These receptors all stem from an elderly man with esophageal cancer.

The chain employs TRBV6-6 and TRBJ1-1; D is possibly TRBD1 (6 bases). Germline-derived CDR1 and CDR2 are MNHNY and SVGAGI (reference sequence). This CDR3 is built from 14 residues. V was shortened by 8 bases and J by 2 bases, with 15 bases between the two germline ends. CDR3 sequence: CASPPPGENTEAFF. Written as DNA, the CDR3 is TGTGCCAGCCCACCGCCAGGGGAAAACACTGAAGCTTTCTTT.

CDR3 nucleotides: TGTGCCAGCAGCCAAACAGGGGACCAAGAGACCCAGTACTTC. Translating gives CASSQTGDQETQYF. The rearrangement uses TRBV7-9 and TRBJ2-5; 7 nucleotides line up with TRBD1. Germline-derived CDR1 and CDR2 are SEHNR and FQNEAQ (reference sequence). This CDR3 has 14 amino acids. Trimming at V came to 5 bases and at J to 0 bases, leaving 3 bases not matched to a gene.

V usage is TRBV5-1 and J usage is TRBJ1-6; D not certain. Germline CDR1 reads SGHRS; CDR2 reads YFSETQ. The CDR3 totals 16 residues. Trimming cost V 2 bases and J 4 bases, with 13 bases left between them. This CDR3 reads CASSLMAGEYNSPLHF. CDR3 DNA sequence: TGCGCCAGCAGCTTAATGGCCGGGGAATATAATTCACCCCTCCACTTT.

The chain is built from TRBV28 and TRBJ2-2; D is ambiguous. V lost 11 bases to trimming and J lost 6 bases, with 7 bases between them. CDR1 MDHEN and CDR2 SYDVKM come from the germline V gene. The CDR3 length is 10 residues. This CDR3 is CAATPGELFF. CDR3 bases: TGTGCCGCGACACCCGGGGAGCTGTTTTTT. Full variable domain (outside the CDR3, taken from reference TRBV28 and TRBJ2-2): DVKVTQSSRYLVKRTGEKVFLECVQDMDHENMFWYRQDPGLGLRLIYFSYDVKMKEKGDIPEGYSVSREKKERFSLILESASTNQTSMYLCAATPGELFFGEGSRLTVL.

The chain recombines TRBV7-3 with TRBJ2-3; unclear D gene. This CDR3 has 12 residues. CDR1 and CDR2 from the germline V gene are SGHTA and FQGTGA. Trimming removed 5 bases at V and 6 bases at J, with 9 bases between. CDR3 nucleotides: TGTGCCAGCAGCCAATCAGTTGATACGCAGTATTTT. Translating it yields CASSQSVDTQYF.

The V gene is TRBV5-1, the J gene TRBJ1-2; D is unclear. This CDR3 spans 13 amino acids. The V gene's germline CDR1 is SGHRS and CDR2 YFSETQ. Trimming took 4 bases from V and 4 from J, leaving 11 bases between them. The CDR3 sequence: CASSLEGIYGYTF. DNA for the CDR3: TGCGCCAGCAGCCTCGAGGGTATCTATGGCTACACCTTC.

The chain is built from TRBV6-5 and TRBJ2-2; TRBD2 agrees at 11 bases. The CDR3 runs 15 residues. Germline V gene lookup returns CDR1 MNHEY and CDR2 SVGAGI. J gave up 6 bases and V 4 bases, and 4 bases lay outside the gene matches. In nucleotides, the CDR3 is TGTGCCAGCAGTTTACTAGCGGGAGCGCCCGGGGAGCTGTTTTTT. This translates into CASSLLAGAPGELFF.

The chain uses TRBV7-9 and TRBJ2-2; 9 bases are a match to TRBD1. CDR3 size: 15 residues. Germline CDR1 reads SEHNR; CDR2 reads FQNEAQ (reference sequence). The J segment lost 4 bases and the V segment lost 5 bases, leaving 5 bases of the junction unmatched. The CDR3 DNA reads as TGTGCCAGCAGCCCCCGACAGGGGGGCACCGGGGAGCTGTTTTTT. Residues: CASSPRQGGTGELFF.

The chain recombines TRBV29-1 with TRBJ1-1; D is perhaps TRBD1 (6 bases). Trimming pared 6 bases from V and 9 bases from J, leaving 14 bases between. In germline, CDR1 is SQVTM, CDR2 ANQGSEA. The CDR3 totals 11 residues. The CDR3 loop reads CSVTPGEQAFF. CDR3 coding DNA: TGCAGCGTGACCCCAGGGGAACAAGCTTTCTTT.

This clone appeared a single time. CDR3 DNA sequence: TGTGCCAGCAGCAATGGGGGGGGGAATCAGCCCCAGCATTTT. Translating it yields CASSNGGGNQPQHF. This chain connects TRBV21-1 to TRBJ1-5. TRBV21-1 is a documented pseudogene. The CDR3 has 14 residues.

This clone has a single count. The chain carries TRBV10-2 and TRBJ1-5, with D hard to call. The CDR3 runs to 14 residues. Germline V gene data show CDR1 as WSHSY and CDR2 as SAAADI. Trimming took 5 bases from V and 9 from J, leaving 17 bases between them. The CDR3 protein is CASSPHSAERPQHF. The CDR3 DNA sequence: TGCGCCAGCAGTCCCCACTCTGCGGAGCGGCCCCAGCATTTT.

The chain combines TRBV27 with TRBJ2-3; D perhaps matches TRBD2 (6 bases). V shed 5 bases and J shed 0 bases, with 15 bases lying between them. The CDR3 is made up of 16 amino acids. Looked up from germline, CDR1 is MNHEY and CDR2 is SMNVEV (reference sequence). CDR3: CASSLVADFSTDTQYF. The CDR3 region has the DNA TGTGCCAGCAGTCTTGTAGCGGATTTTAGCACAGATACGCAGTATTTT.

The V call is TRBV4-3, the J call TRBJ2-7; no firm D call. Trimming stripped 0 bases from V and 6 bases from J, with 12 bases between. Germline assignment: CDR1 LGHNA and CDR2 YSLEER. This CDR3 contains 14 residues. This CDR3 reads CASSQEGSRSEQYF. In DNA form, the CDR3 reads TGCGCCAGCAGCCAAGAGGGTAGCCGTAGCGAGCAGTACTTC.

The chain combines TRBV11-1 with TRBJ2-5, with no clear D. Gene TRBJ2-7 matches the end of the DNA better, so the J call may be wrong. The V gene's germline CDR1 is SGHAT and CDR2 FQDESV (reference sequence). This CDR3 is 17 amino acids long. The CDR3 loop reads CASSPLVWGRQSYEQYF. The CDR3 DNA reads as TGTGCCAGCAGCCCTCTGGTTTGGGGTCGGCAGTCCTACGAGCAGTACTTC.

The gene calls are TRBV5-1 and TRBJ2-5, with 7 bases identical to TRBD1. The CDR3 length is 17 residues. Germline CDR1 reads SGHRS; CDR2 reads YFSETQ. V lost 0 bases, J lost 3 bases, and 11 bases stayed unmatched. In nucleotides, the CDR3 is TGCGCCAGCAGCTTGGGGACAGGCCGATGGTTTGAAGAGACCCAGTACTTC. It yields the protein CASSLGTGRWFEETQYF.

This clone has more than one count but fewer than ten. The genes are TRBV29-1 and TRBJ2-4; D unresolved. The CDR3 extends over 14 amino acids. The germline gives CDR1 SQVTM, CDR2 ANQGSEA. V lost 6 bases, J lost 2 bases, and 14 bases lay in between. The CDR3 reads CSVAATASKNIQYF. The CDR3 DNA follows: TGCAGCGTCGCCGCCACAGCTTCCAAAAACATTCAGTACTTC.

V usage is TRBV7-2 and J usage is TRBJ1-2, with TRBD1 as a possible D gene (5 bases). This CDR3 has 12 amino acids. Trimming cost V 5 bases and J 8 bases, with 12 bases left between them. CDR1 SGHTA and CDR2 FQGNSA come from the germline V gene. The CDR3 sequence is CASSPPGRGYTF. DNA for the CDR3: TGTGCCAGCAGCCCACCGGGACGGGGCTACACCTTC.

With regard to this clone: Other DNA sequences in the sample encode the same CDR3. The J gene is TRBJ2-3, the V gene TRBV5-4; D is unclear. CDR3 length: 13 residues. The germline CDR1 and CDR2 sequences are SGHNT and YYREEE (reference sequence). V lost 0 bases, J lost 0 bases, and 2 bases lay in between. The CDR3 bases are TGTGCCAGCAGCTTGGACAGCACAGATACGCAGTATTTT. This translates into CASSLDSTDTQYF.

Here the CDR3 reads CASSILSATNEKLFF. CDR3 DNA sequence: TGTGCCAGTAGTATTCTATCGGCAACTAATGAAAAACTGTTTTTT. The chain combines TRBV19 with TRBJ1-4, with D hard to call. Trimming took 3 bases from V and 0 from J, leaving 8 bases between them. Germline CDR1 and CDR2: LNHDA and SQIVND (reference sequence). This CDR3 is built from 15 residues. Combining the CDR3 with reference TRBV19 and TRBJ1-4 gives the whole variable domain DGGITQSPKYLFRKEGQNVTLSCEQNLNHDAMYWYRQDPGQGLRLIYYSQIVNDFQKGDIAEGYSVSREKKESFPLTVTSAQKNPTAFYLCASSILSATNEKLFFGSGTQLSVL.

The CDR3 loop is CAISTGVGYEQYF. In DNA form, the CDR3 reads TGTGCCATCAGTACAGGGGTCGGCTACGAGCAGTACTTC. This rearrangement joins TRBV10-3 to TRBJ2-7, with 7 bases that match TRBD1. The germline gives CDR1 ENHRY, CDR2 SYGVKD. The CDR3 runs 13 residues. The J segment lost 3 bases and the V segment lost 5 bases, leaving 4 bases of the junction unmatched.

The gene calls are TRBV7-3 and TRBJ2-1; TRBD2 aligns across 10 bases. The length of the CDR3 is 16 residues. Unmatched junction bases numbered 6, after V lost 5 bases and J lost 2 bases. Germline lookup yields CDR1 SGHTA and CDR2 FQGTGA. CDR3 protein: CASSLLSGGAYNEQFF. CDR3 in DNA: TGTGCCAGCAGCCTCCTAAGCGGGGGGGCCTACAATGAGCAGTTCTTC.

This chain connects TRBV6-4 to TRBJ2-1; maybe TRBD2 (6 bases). In germline, CDR1 is MRHNA, CDR2 SNTAGT. With 6 bases removed from V and 0 bases from J, the gap between germline ends came to 12 bases. The CDR3 length is 15 residues. The CDR3 sequence is CASSEAGLSYNEQFF. The DNA of the CDR3 is TGTGCCAGCAGCGAAGCGGGCCTCTCCTACAATGAGCAGTTCTTC.

This sequence joins TRBV7-2 and TRBJ2-7, with TRBD1 matching 8 bases. The V and J ends lost 2 bases and 4 bases, in that order; junction bases with no gene match: 4. Germline CDR1 SGHTA, CDR2 FQGNSA. The CDR3 spans 14 residues. The DNA for the CDR3 is TGTGCCAGCAGCTTATCAACAGGGGGTTACGAGCAGTACTTC. Protein sequence: CASSLSTGGYEQYF.

J is TRBJ2-7 and V is TRBV7-2, with 8 bases aligning to TRBD1. CDR3 length equals 17 residues. Germline loops: CDR1 SGHTA, CDR2 FQGNSA. The V segment lost 1 base and the J segment 2 bases; nucleotides outside the gene matches: 10. CDR3 DNA sequence: TGTGCCAGCAGCTTAGGGGGCGGACAGGGAATCCCCTACGAGCAGTACTTC. It translates to CASSLGGGQGIPYEQYF.

The chain uses TRBV6-5 and TRBJ1-1, with a weak D call TRBD1 (5 bases). V shed 5 bases and J shed 3 bases, with 13 bases lying between them. The CDR3 has 14 residues. Germline V gives CDR1 MNHEY, CDR2 SVGAGI. The CDR3 DNA reads as TGTGCCAGCAGTCGCGGGACTCGGGACACTGAAGCTTTCTTT. Translated: CASSRGTRDTEAFF.